The T cell receptor beta chain described here comes from a study of blood T cell repertoires in COVID-19. The CDR3 sequence is 17 residues long. Germline V gene sequence: CDR1 LGHNA, CDR2 YNFKEQ. With 0 bases clipped from V and 7 bases from J, the junction kept 10 bases outside the gene matches. As handled by the study authors: Using reference gene primer amplification, nucleated cell counts were estimated. Repertoires were generated with immunoSEQ multiplex PCR, while TCRdb's copy carries only in-frame clones and drops some. That table furnishes V, J and clone size, whereas the DNA furnished D and trimming. The sample yields about 51,000 clones, less than 95% seen once.

V gene TRBV4-2 combines with J gene TRBJ2-3; 10 bases are shared with TRBD1. This receptor was identified in a man in his fifties with acute or convalescent COVID-19. Sequencing input: peripheral blood. The CDR3, as DNA: TGTGCCAGCAGCCAAGATATCGAGACAGGGGGCTGGAATACGCAGTATTTT. It encodes CASSQDIETGGWNTQYF.